This T cell receptor (beta chain) was observed in a study of cytotoxic CD8 clonotypes in ibrutinib-treated CLL. Background on the study: Response samples came after a median 12 months of treatment, range 6 to 36. Productive templates per sample averaged roughly 270,000; productive rearrangements, 80,000 to 95,000.

Study results and caveats: Public clonotypes were uncommon and contracted or stayed stable on treatment.

A remark on this clone: Its antigen remains unidentified.

Here immunoSEQ multiplex PCR was the method, and the copy in TCRdb shows in-frame clones only, minus some. The sample lists about 49,000 clones; around half were seen once. CDR3 length: 16 amino acids. Germline V gene data show CDR1 as SGHNT and CDR2 as YYREEE (reference sequence). Trimming cost V 4 bases and J 3 bases; bases outside gene matches: 9. The rearrangement links TRBV5-4 to TRBJ2-2; 7 bases are a match to TRBD2. This clonotype was sampled from a human donor with chronic lymphocytic leukemia. The material was PBMCs, obtained after 12 months of ibrutinib treatment. The CDR3 nucleotides read TGTGCCAGCAGCCGAGTGAGGGGAGGGGACACCGGGGAGCTGTTTTTT. Its translation is CASSRVRGGDTGELFF.